These 30 T cell receptor beta chains originate from one sample sequenced in a study of T cell responses to AZD1222 COVID-19 vaccine (dated by TCRdb to the early 2020s). The method was the immunoSEQ multiplex PCR assay. Held by TCRdb, this immuneACCESS table contains in-frame sequences only and omits some clones. Under half of the omission traces to an unresolved V gene where checked; the cause of the rest is unknown. The sample contains 150,000 to 200,000 clones, approximately 93% of them found a single time. 3.5% to 4.5% of the sample is in the top ten clones. According to the study, the label for this sample's time point signals: baseline before first vaccination. The sequencing here drew on peripheral blood, taken on day 0 of AZD1222 vaccination. These receptors all come from an adult in good health.

This clone has a single count. V and J are TRBV29-1 and TRBJ1-2; tentative D call: TRBD1 (6 bases). The CDR3 has 13 amino acids. V was shortened by 7 bases and J by 8 bases, with 20 bases between the two germline ends. The germline V gene has CDR1 SQVTM and CDR2 ANQGSEA. CDR3 bases: TGCAGCGCCCCAGGGGCAGGAACGACCGGCTACACCTTC. Protein sequence: CSAPGAGTTGYTF.

DNA of the CDR3: TGTGCCAGCAGCTTGGGAAATTCACCCCTCCACTTT. Translating gives CASSLGNSPLHF. The rearrangement uses TRBV5-4 and TRBJ1-6; D unclear. The CDR3 sequence is 12 residues long. The ends were cut back, 0 bases at V and 7 bases at J, with 2 bases in the middle. Germline lookup yields CDR1 SGHNT and CDR2 YYREEE (reference sequence).

This clone was seen just once. This chain links TRBV5-6 with TRBJ2-7; D is tentatively TRBD1 or TRBD2 (5 bases each). Germline V gene data show CDR1 as SGHDT and CDR2 as YYEEEE. V shed 4 bases and J shed 0 bases, with 14 bases lying between them. The length of the CDR3 is 15 residues. In nucleotides, the CDR3 is TGTGCCAGCAGCCGGTGGGGGTCCCGCTCCTACGAGCAGTACTTC. It specifies CASSRWGSRSYEQYF.

The chain joins TRBV7-9 to TRBJ2-7; a possible D gene is TRBD1 (6 bases). The V and J ends lost 5 bases and 4 bases respectively, with 27 bases between them. CDR1 SEHNR and CDR2 FQNEAQ come from the germline V gene (reference sequence). The CDR3 has 18 amino acids. CDR3 nucleotides: TGTGCCAGCAGCCCCTTAATTGGCCGGGACACGCGAATATACGAGCAGTACTTC. Translating gives CASSPLIGRDTRIYEQYF.

The chain carries TRBV7-6 and TRBJ2-1, with 7 bases aligning to TRBD2. The J segment lost 1 base and the V segment lost 4 bases, leaving 10 bases of the junction unmatched. The CDR3 extends over 17 amino acids. CDR1 is SGHVS, CDR2 FNYEAQ, per germline. CDR3 in amino acids: CASSYGSGLGSYNEQFF. The CDR3 nucleotides read TGTGCCAGCAGCTACGGTAGCGGGCTGGGATCCTACAATGAGCAGTTCTTC. Based on the CDR3 plus reference TRBV7-6 and TRBJ2-1, the full variable domain is GAGVSQSPRYKVTKRGQDVALRCDPISGHVSLYWYRQALGQGPEFLTYFNYEAQQDKSGLPNDRFSAERPEGSISTLTIQRTEQRDSAMYRCASSYGSGLGSYNEQFFGPGTRLTVL.

The rearrangement uses TRBV29-1 and TRBJ2-1; D may be TRBD1 (6 bases). CDR3 length: 12 amino acids. CDR1 and CDR2 from the germline V gene are SQVTM and ANQGSEA. V was shortened by 7 bases and J by 5 bases, with 12 bases between the two germline ends. This chain's CDR3 is CSGGGLNNEQFF. CDR3 sequence (DNA): TGCAGCGGAGGGGGTCTAAACAATGAGCAGTTCTTC.

The J gene is TRBJ2-7, the V gene TRBV7-9; D is undetermined. Between the trimmed V and J ends, which lost 5 bases and 6 bases, there was a span of 11 bases. The CDR3 spans 12 residues. The germline V gene has CDR1 SEHNR and CDR2 FQNEAQ (reference sequence). In DNA form, the CDR3 reads TGTGCCAGCAGCATCGACCACCCCGAGCAGTACTTC. Translated: CASSIDHPEQYF.

This clone was seen once. This sequence joins TRBV4-2 and TRBJ2-6; 8 bases are shared with TRBD1. V dropped 0 bases and J dropped 2; count of bases not matched to a gene: 0. Per germline, CDR1 LGHNA and CDR2 YNFKEQ. This CDR3 comprises 16 residues. CDR3 sequence reads: CASSQEQGAGANVLTF. In nucleotides, the CDR3 is TGTGCCAGCAGCCAAGAACAGGGGGCTGGGGCCAACGTCCTGACTTTC.

This clone was found once. CDR3 protein: CASSPTGIGGEQYF. As DNA, the CDR3 is TGTGCCAGCAGCCCGACCGGGATAGGTGGCGAGCAGTACTTC. The rearrangement links TRBV5-4 to TRBJ2-7; tentatively, D is TRBD2 (5 bases). The CDR3 has 14 amino acids. The germline V gene encodes CDR1 SGHNT and CDR2 YYREEE (reference sequence). The V end lost 4 bases, the J end lost 6 bases, and 17 bases lay between the germline ends. The full variable domain, its missing parts supplied by reference TRBV5-4 and TRBJ2-7, is ETGVTQSPTHLIKTRGQQVTLRCSSQSGHNTVSWYQQALGQGPQFIFQYYREEENGRGNFPPRFSGLQFPNYSSELNVNALELDDSALYLCASSPTGIGGEQYFGPGTRLTVT.

The chain combines TRBV12-3 or TRBV12-4 with TRBJ1-1; D not resolved. This CDR3 has 12 amino acids. V was shortened by 4 bases and J by 6 bases, with 9 bases between the two germline ends. CDR3 coding DNA: TGTGCCAGCAGTTCGGAGGACCCTGAAGCTTTCTTT. This gives the protein CASSSEDPEAFF.

This chain links TRBV4-1 with TRBJ1-5; no clear D. V was shortened by 4 bases and J by 6 bases, with 10 bases between the two germline ends. The CDR3 is 13 residues long. Per germline, CDR1 MGHRA and CDR2 YSYEKL. The CDR3 spells CASSLDLGQPQHF. The DNA of the CDR3 is TGCGCCAGCAGCCTCGACTTGGGTCAGCCCCAGCATTTT.

The V gene is TRBV27, the J gene TRBJ1-6, with 7 bases aligning to TRBD1. With 0 bases clipped from V and 5 bases from J, the junction kept 4 bases outside the gene matches. Per the germline V gene, CDR1 is MNHEY and CDR2 is SMNVEV (reference sequence). The CDR3 has 16 amino acids. The CDR3, as DNA: TGTGCCAGCAGTTTATCATCCGGGACAGATAATTCACCCCTCCACTTT. Translation gives CASSLSSGTDNSPLHF.

The rearrangement uses TRBV6-1 and TRBJ1-5; 7 nucleotides line up with TRBD1. Germline CDR1 MNHNS, CDR2 SASEGT. The CDR3 has 15 residues. Losses at the gene ends were 4 bases for V and 9 bases for J; bases not matched to a gene: 12. CDR3 sequence reads: CASSGELTGIVPQHF. In DNA, the CDR3 is TGTGCCAGCAGTGGGGAACTGACAGGGATCGTGCCCCAGCATTTT.

V and J are TRBV15 and TRBJ2-1, with 8 bases that match TRBD2. Germline lookup yields CDR1 LNHNV and CDR2 YYDKDF (reference sequence). V lost 8 bases to trimming and J lost 9 bases; unmatched junction nucleotides: 9. This CDR3 spans 13 amino acids. The CDR3 sequence: CATFRTSSGEQFF. Here the CDR3 DNA reads TGTGCCACCTTTAGGACTAGCTCTGGTGAGCAGTTCTTC.

This chain joins TRBV7-9 and TRBJ2-1, with D unresolved. CDR3 length equals 10 residues. Germline CDR1 SEHNR, CDR2 FQNEAQ (reference sequence). V was cut by 8 bases and J by 10 bases, with 9 bases left in between. DNA for the CDR3: TGTGCCAGCTCCATGGGAGAGCAGTTCTTC. As protein: CASSMGEQFF.

This rearrangement joins TRBV7-9 to TRBJ1-3, with TRBD1 as a possible D gene (5 bases). The ends were cut back, 3 bases at V and 0 bases at J, with 12 bases in the middle. Germline values: CDR1 SEHNR, CDR2 FQNEAQ (reference sequence). CDR3 length: 16 residues. The CDR3 sequence is CASSFGWGLSGNTIYF. Here the CDR3 DNA reads TGTGCCAGCAGCTTTGGATGGGGACTCTCTGGAAACACCATATATTTT.

CDR3 protein: CASSFQSAVGYNEQFF. The CDR3 coding sequence is TGTGCCAGCAGCTTCCAGAGTGCAGTGGGCTACAATGAGCAGTTCTTC. The chain uses TRBV5-8 and TRBJ2-1; D is undetermined. The V end was cut by 2 bases, the J end by 3 bases, with 15 bases between. The V gene's germline CDR1 is SGHTS and CDR2 YDEGEE. The CDR3 loop spans 16 amino acids.

The chain combines TRBV29-1 with TRBJ1-1, with D possibly TRBD1 on 5 matching bases. The V and J ends lost 5 bases and 1 base respectively, with 8 bases between them. This CDR3 spans 12 amino acids. Germline CDR1 is SQVTM and CDR2 is ANQGSEA. In DNA, the CDR3 is TGCAGCGTTTGGGGACCGAACACTGAAGCTTTCTTT. Protein product: CSVWGPNTEAFF.

The chain couples TRBV18 to TRBJ2-2; TRBD2 is a possible D gene (5 bases). Germline V gene data show CDR1 as KGHSH and CDR2 as LQKENI. The CDR3 runs to 14 residues. Trimming removed 3 bases from V and 5 bases from J, with 10 bases in between. This chain's CDR3 is CASSPLGRTGELFF. The CDR3 DNA is TGTGCCAGCTCACCGCTTGGGAGAACCGGGGAGCTGTTTTTT.

This rearrangement joins TRBV5-1 to TRBJ1-1; 11 nucleotides line up with TRBD1. The germline V gene has CDR1 SGHRS and CDR2 YFSETQ. With V trimmed by 3 bases and J by 2 bases, 12 bases remained unmatched. The CDR3 is 18 amino acids. CDR3 residues: CASSYQAGTGGGNTEAFF. Written as DNA, the CDR3 is TGCGCCAGCAGCTATCAAGCCGGGACAGGGGGAGGCAACACTGAAGCTTTCTTT.

The J gene is TRBJ1-2, the V gene TRBV2; D not certain. V was clipped by 2 bases and J by 3 bases, with 10 bases between them. Germline values: CDR1 SNHLY, CDR2 FYNNEI. The CDR3 totals 14 residues. CDR3 amino acids: CASSEWVGDYGYTF. The DNA of the CDR3 is TGTGCCAGCAGTGAATGGGTTGGGGACTATGGCTACACCTTC.

This chain uses TRBV9 with TRBJ1-1; tentative D call: TRBD1 (6 bases). CDR3 length: 13 residues. Trimming cost V 2 bases and J 5 bases, with 10 bases left between them. Germline V gene lookup returns CDR1 SGDLS and CDR2 YYNGEE. This CDR3 is CASSVGGATEAFF. CDR3 nucleotides: TGTGCCAGCAGCGTTGGGGGGGCGACTGAAGCTTTCTTT. Based on the CDR3 plus reference TRBV9 and TRBJ1-1, the full variable domain is DSGVTQTPKHLITATGQRVTLRCSPRSGDLSVYWYQQSLDQGLQFLIQYYNGEERAKGNILERFSAQQFPDLHSELNLSSLELGDSALYFCASSVGGATEAFFGQGTRLTVV.

The rearrangement links TRBV15 to TRBJ1-5; tentatively, D is TRBD1 (6 bases). Looked up from germline, CDR1 is LNHNV and CDR2 is YYDKDF (reference sequence). The CDR3 consists of 16 residues. Trimming took off 0 bases at V and 7 bases at J, with 16 bases between the two ends. The CDR3 bases are TGTGCCACCAGCAGAGATGGGTCCGGGGGCGGACAGCCCCAGCATTTT. Translating it yields CATSRDGSGGGQPQHF.

The rearrangement uses TRBV10-3 and TRBJ2-7, with D unclear. Looked up from germline, CDR1 is ENHRY and CDR2 is SYGVKD. The CDR3 contains 15 residues. V lost 0 bases, J lost 2 bases, and 11 bases lay in between. In nucleotides, the CDR3 is TGTGCCATCAGTGAGTCGGGTCAGGCGGCCTACGAGCAGTACTTC. This sequence encodes CAISESGQAAYEQYF.

This clone was recorded only once. V usage is TRBV5-1 and J usage is TRBJ1-6; tentatively, D is TRBD1 (5 bases). The germline CDR1 and CDR2 sequences are SGHRS and YFSETQ. V lost 3 bases and J 8 bases, leaving 12 bases between the germline ends. The CDR3 sequence is 14 residues long. The CDR3 nucleotides are TGCGCCAGCAGCTCCCGGGACCCCCATTCACCCCTCCACTTT. It codes for CASSSRDPHSPLHF.

The rearrangement joins TRBV6-5 to TRBJ1-1; D remains ambiguous. Trimming took off 7 bases at V and 4 bases at J, with 13 bases between the two ends. Germline lookup yields CDR1 MNHEY and CDR2 SVGAGI. The CDR3 runs to 13 residues. CDR3 nucleotides: TGTGCCAGCATCCTAATAATAGGCACTGAAGCTTTCTTT. Residues: CASILIIGTEAFF.

The chain has TRBV12-3 or TRBV12-4 and TRBJ1-1, with D possibly being TRBD1 (6 bases). This CDR3 is built from 13 residues. The germline V and J ends were trimmed by 7 bases and 4 bases, with 13 bases remaining between them. The DNA of the CDR3 is TGTGCCAGCAACATACAGGGACCCACTGAAGCTTTCTTT. It translates to CASNIQGPTEAFF.

The rearrangement links TRBV7-9 to TRBJ2-7; D unclear. Trimming removed 2 bases from V and 3 bases from J, with 14 bases in between. There are 15 residues in the CDR3. Germline assignment: CDR1 SEHNR and CDR2 FQNEAQ (reference sequence). Written as DNA, the CDR3 is TGTGCCAGCAGCTTAACTCCCCGGTCCGACTACGAGCAGTACTTC. The encoded protein is CASSLTPRSDYEQYF.

The V call is TRBV6-5, the J call TRBJ1-5; D call uncertain. The germline gives CDR1 MNHEY, CDR2 SVGAGI. This CDR3 has 15 amino acids. Trimming shortened V by 7 bases and J by 5 bases, and 18 bases separated the two germline ends. CDR3 nucleotide sequence: TGTGCCAGCAACCCCACGAGCAATTACGATCAGCCCCAGCATTTT. Residues: CASNPTSNYDQPQHF.

V gene TRBV10-3 combines with J gene TRBJ1-2; no clear D. The V gene's germline CDR1 is ENHRY and CDR2 SYGVKD. V lost 0 bases, J lost 1 base, and 6 bases lay in between. The CDR3 totals 14 residues. CDR3 nucleotides: TGTGCCATCAGTGAGTCAACGGTTAACTATGGCTACACCTTC. The encoded protein is CAISESTVNYGYTF.